The entry below describes one T cell receptor beta chain. The source of the sample is a study of blood T cell repertoires in COVID-19. Overall study context: T cells, B-cell-depleted T cells, or PBMCs supplied cDNA or gDNA.

Some clones are missing from TCRdb's copy, which holds only in-frame ones; the method was immunoSEQ multiplex PCR. The table shows hundreds of thousands of clones, with roughly 80% occurring only once. The CDR3 is made up of 15 amino acids. CDR1 is SGHRS, CDR2 YFSETQ, per germline. The V gene lost 1 base and the J gene lost 2 bases, with 13 bases spanning the gap. The TCR comes from a man aged 40-50 years who had been exposed to COVID-19. The chain has TRBV5-1 and TRBJ2-7; D is uncertain. The sequenced sample was PBMCs or T cells enriched from blood (not recorded which). Here the CDR3 DNA reads TGCGCCAGCAGCTTGTTCGGGTCCGGTCCCTACGAGCAGTACTTC. Its protein is CASSLFGSGPYEQYF.